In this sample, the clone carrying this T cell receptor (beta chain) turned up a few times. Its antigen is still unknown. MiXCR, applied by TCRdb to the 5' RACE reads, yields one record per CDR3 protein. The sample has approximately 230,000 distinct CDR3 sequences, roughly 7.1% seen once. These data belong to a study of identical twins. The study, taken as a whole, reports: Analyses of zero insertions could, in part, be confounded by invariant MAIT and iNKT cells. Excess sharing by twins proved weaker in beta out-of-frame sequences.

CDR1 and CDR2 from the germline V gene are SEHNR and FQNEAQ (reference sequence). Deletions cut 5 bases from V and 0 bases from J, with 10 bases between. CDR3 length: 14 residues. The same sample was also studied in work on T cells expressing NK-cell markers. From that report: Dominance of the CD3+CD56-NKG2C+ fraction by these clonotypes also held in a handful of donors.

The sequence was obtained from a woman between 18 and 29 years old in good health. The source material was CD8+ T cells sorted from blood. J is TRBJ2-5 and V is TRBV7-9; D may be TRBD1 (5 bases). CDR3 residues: CASSRPGYQETQYF. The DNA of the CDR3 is TGTGCCAGCAGCCGGCCAGGGTACCAAGAGACCCAGTACTTC.